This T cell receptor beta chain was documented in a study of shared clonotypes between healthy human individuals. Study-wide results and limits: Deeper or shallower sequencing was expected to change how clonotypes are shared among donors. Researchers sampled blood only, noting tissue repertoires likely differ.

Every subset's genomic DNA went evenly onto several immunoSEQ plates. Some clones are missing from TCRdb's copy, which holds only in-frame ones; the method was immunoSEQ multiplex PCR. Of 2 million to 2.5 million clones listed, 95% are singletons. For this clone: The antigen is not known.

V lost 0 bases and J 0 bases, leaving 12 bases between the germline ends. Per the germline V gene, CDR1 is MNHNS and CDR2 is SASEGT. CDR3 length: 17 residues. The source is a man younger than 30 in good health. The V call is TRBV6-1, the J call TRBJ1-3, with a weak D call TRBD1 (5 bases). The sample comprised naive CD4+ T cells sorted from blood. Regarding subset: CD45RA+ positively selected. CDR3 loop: CASSEAPGTLSGNTIYF. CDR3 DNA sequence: TGTGCCAGCAGTGAAGCCCCAGGGACCCTCTCTGGAAACACCATATATTTT.